The 32 T cell receptor beta chains given below trace back to one sample, sequenced in a study of shared clonotypes between healthy human individuals. This table comes from immunoSEQ multiplex PCR, and its TCRdb copy is limited to in-frame clones, with some not included. The data contain 1.6 million or so clones, roughly 96% of them singletons. Sequenced sample: naive CD4+ T cells sorted from blood. Sample subset: CD45RA+ positively selected. All receptors come from a man aged 25-40 years in good health.

The J gene is TRBJ2-1, the V gene TRBV5-1; D possibly corresponds to TRBD2 (6 bases). The CDR3 spans 15 residues. The V gene's germline CDR1 is SGHRS and CDR2 YFSETQ. Trimming stripped 0 bases from V and 5 bases from J, with 12 bases between. CDR3 DNA sequence: TGCGCCAGCAGCTTGGGAAGCGGGCCCCACAATGAGCAGTTCTTC. Translation: CASSLGSGPHNEQFF. Complete variable domain (other parts from reference TRBV5-1 and TRBJ2-1): KAGVTQTPRYLIKTRGQQVTLSCSPISGHRSVSWYQQTPGQGLQFLFEYFSETQRNKGNFPGRFSGRQFSNSRSEMNVSTLELGDSALYLCASSLGSGPHNEQFFGPGTRLTVL.

V usage is TRBV5-1 and J usage is TRBJ2-2; D might be TRBD1 (6 bases). Germline V gives CDR1 SGHRS, CDR2 YFSETQ. Between the trimmed V and J ends, which lost 4 bases and 7 bases, there was a span of 20 bases. The CDR3 is 16 residues long. The CDR3 reads CASSVGARAGGGELFF. For the CDR3, the DNA is TGCGCCAGCAGCGTGGGGGCCCGGGCCGGCGGCGGGGAGCTGTTTTTT. The full variable domain, its missing parts supplied by reference TRBV5-1 and TRBJ2-2, is KAGVTQTPRYLIKTRGQQVTLSCSPISGHRSVSWYQQTPGQGLQFLFEYFSETQRNKGNFPGRFSGRQFSNSRSEMNVSTLELGDSALYLCASSVGARAGGGELFFGEGSRLTVL.

The rearrangement links TRBV2 to TRBJ2-2; D is ambiguous. Trimming left V 5 bases short and J 4 bases short, with 11 bases between. The CDR3 length is 14 residues. CDR1 is SNHLY and CDR2 is FYNNEI in the germline V gene. CDR3: CASSPLLVTGELFF. The CDR3 coding sequence is TGTGCCAGCAGTCCCTTACTCGTCACCGGGGAGCTGTTTTTT.

The gene calls are TRBV6-5 and TRBJ1-2; D uncertain. The CDR3 has 14 amino acids. Per germline, CDR1 MNHEY and CDR2 SVGAGI. Trimming took 5 bases from V and 0 from J, leaving 10 bases between them. CDR3 DNA sequence: TGTGCCAGCAGTCTCGCGACACCTAACTATGGCTACACCTTC. It specifies CASSLATPNYGYTF.

This chain connects TRBV15 to TRBJ1-5; 7 nucleotides match TRBD1. Germline CDR1 reads LNHNV; CDR2 reads YYDKDF (reference sequence). This CDR3 contains 18 residues. The junction had 10 bases not matched to a gene; V was cut back by 1 base and J by 1 base. CDR3 amino acids: CATSRGGAGQLSNQPQHF. For the CDR3, the DNA is TGTGCCACCAGCAGAGGAGGCGCGGGACAGCTGAGCAATCAGCCCCAGCATTTT.

This chain uses TRBV5-8 with TRBJ1-5; 8 bases line up with TRBD1. Trimming removed 0 bases from V and 7 bases from J; junction bases left unmatched: 6. The V gene's germline CDR1 is SGHTS and CDR2 YDEGEE. The CDR3 covers 15 residues. CDR3: CASSLEQGVEQPQHF. The DNA for the CDR3 is TGTGCCAGCAGCTTGGAACAGGGGGTTGAACAGCCCCAGCATTTT.

The chain has TRBV29-1 and TRBJ2-1; 7 nucleotides align to TRBD2. CDR3 length: 14 amino acids. CDR1 is SQVTM, CDR2 ANQGSEA, per germline. J was trimmed by 9 bases and V by 6 bases; bases with no gene match: 14. The CDR3 DNA reads TGCAGCGTCTCAAACATGCCCGGGGGGAGTGAGCAGTTCTTC. This sequence encodes CSVSNMPGGSEQFF.

Only one count was recorded for this clone. The chain couples TRBV19 to TRBJ2-7, with 12 positions matching TRBD2. Per germline, CDR1 LNHDA and CDR2 SQIVND (reference sequence). The trim removed 5 bases at V and 5 bases at J, leaving 4 bases unmatched. The CDR3 contains 14 residues. CDR3 bases: TGTGCCAGTAGTGGACTAGCGGGAAGCGACGAGCAGTACTTC. Protein sequence: CASSGLAGSDEQYF. The variable domain in full, completed from reference TRBV19 and TRBJ2-7, reads DGGITQSPKYLFRKEGQNVTLSCEQNLNHDAMYWYRQDPGQGLRLIYYSQIVNDFQKGDIAEGYSVSREKKESFPLTVTSAQKNPTAFYLCASSGLAGSDEQYFGPGTRLTVT.

V gene TRBV5-1 combines with J gene TRBJ2-1; 7 bases fit TRBD1. The germline gives CDR1 SGHRS, CDR2 YFSETQ. The J segment lost 7 bases and the V segment lost 4 bases, leaving 11 bases of the junction unmatched. The CDR3 has 15 residues. The CDR3 protein is CASSQRQGRINEQFF. The CDR3 coding sequence is TGCGCCAGCAGCCAACGACAGGGTCGAATAAATGAGCAGTTCTTC.

On this clone itself: The same CDR3 also results from other DNA sequences found in this sample. The chain links TRBV5-1 to TRBJ2-6; no clear D. Looked up from germline, CDR1 is SGHRS and CDR2 is YFSETQ. The CDR3 covers 14 residues. V gave up 2 bases and J gave up 1 base, with 4 bases separating them. CDR3 in DNA: TGCGCCAGCAGCTTCCTTTCTGGGGCCAACGTCCTGACTTTC. Protein: CASSFLSGANVLTF.

This clone showed up just once. The genes are TRBV6-5 and TRBJ2-2, with D maybe TRBD1 (6 bases). This CDR3 comprises 15 residues. From germline, CDR1 is MNHEY and CDR2 SVGAGI. The ends were cut back, 6 bases at V and 4 bases at J, with 15 bases in the middle. The CDR3 DNA is TGTGCCAGCAGGTTGAACAGGGCAGTCACCGGGGAGCTGTTTTTT. Amino acids: CASRLNRAVTGELFF.

V is TRBV19 and J is TRBJ2-5, with 7 bases identical to TRBD2. Germline CDR1 LNHDA, CDR2 SQIVND (reference sequence). This CDR3 contains 16 residues. Trimming took 5 bases from V and 1 from J; bases not matched to a gene: 10. CDR3 region: CASSWRGREGQETQYF. CDR3 DNA sequence: TGTGCCAGTAGTTGGAGAGGTAGGGAGGGCCAAGAGACCCAGTACTTC.

This sequence joins TRBV27 and TRBJ2-7; D gene uncertain. V lost 5 bases and J lost 0, with 20 bases in between. There are 17 residues in the CDR3. CDR1 and CDR2 from the germline V gene are MNHEY and SMNVEV (reference sequence). For the CDR3, the DNA is TGTGCCAGCAGTCCAAGACTTGGGTGGACGGGCTCCTACGAGCAGTACTTC. Translating it yields CASSPRLGWTGSYEQYF.

V gene TRBV5-6 combines with J gene TRBJ2-5; D is unresolved. V gave up 4 bases and J gave up 5 bases, with 15 bases separating them. The germline V gene encodes CDR1 SGHDT and CDR2 YYEEEE. The CDR3 runs 14 residues. In nucleotides, the CDR3 is TGTGCCAGCAGCCATACGGATCCTCGGGAGACCCAGTACTTC. Its translation is CASSHTDPRETQYF.

V is TRBV5-1 and J is TRBJ2-3; 8 nucleotides match TRBD2. Unmatched junction bases numbered 4, after V lost 7 bases and J lost 3 bases. Looked up from germline, CDR1 is SGHRS and CDR2 is YFSETQ. The CDR3 is 13 residues long. The CDR3 is CASSQRETDTQYF. CDR3 nucleotides: TGCGCCAGCTCCCAGCGGGAGACAGATACGCAGTATTTT.

This rearrangement joins TRBV7-2 to TRBJ2-7; 8 bases agree with TRBD2. With 5 bases clipped from V and 0 bases from J, the junction kept 3 bases outside the gene matches. The CDR3 consists of 14 residues. CDR1 is SGHTA and CDR2 is FQGNSA in the germline V gene. The CDR3 spells CASSISGTSYEQYF. The DNA of the CDR3 is TGTGCCAGCAGCATTAGCGGGACCTCCTACGAGCAGTACTTC.

This chain joins TRBV30 and TRBJ2-4; D gene uncertain. The germline V and J ends were trimmed by 5 bases and 9 bases, with 20 bases remaining between them. CDR1 is GTSNPN, CDR2 SVGIG, per germline (reference sequence). This CDR3 comprises 14 residues. The CDR3 is CAWGRTSMAGIQYF. Written as DNA, the CDR3 is TGTGCCTGGGGAAGGACCTCCATGGCTGGCATTCAGTACTTC.

The V and J genes are TRBV7-2 and TRBJ2-2; TRBD1 aligns across 7 bases. CDR1 is SGHTA and CDR2 is FQGNSA in the germline V gene. J gave up 6 bases and V 3 bases, and 10 bases lay outside the gene matches. The CDR3 runs 16 residues. CDR3 in DNA: TGTGCCAGCAGCTTTCCCAGGACAGGTGTGGCCGGGGAGCTGTTTTTT. Translating gives CASSFPRTGVAGELFF.

This chain connects TRBV9 to TRBJ2-3; TRBD1 might be the D (8 bases). Germline CDR1 and CDR2: SGDLS and YYNGEE. This CDR3 comprises 17 residues. Trimming pared 4 bases from V and 4 bases from J, leaving 22 bases between. The DNA of the CDR3 is TGTGCCAGCAGCCCAAGACAGGGGAGGGGTGCGGCAGATACGCAGTATTTT. Translating it yields CASSPRQGRGAADTQYF.

This clone was picked up a small number of times. The chain combines TRBV2 with TRBJ2-3; TRBD2 aligns across 7 bases. Looked up from germline, CDR1 is SNHLY and CDR2 is FYNNEI. The CDR3 length is 13 residues. Trimming at V came to 7 bases and at J to 0 bases, leaving 1 base not matched to a gene. In DNA form, the CDR3 reads TGTGCCAGCACAGCGGGAAGCACAGATACGCAGTATTTT. Protein sequence: CASTAGSTDTQYF.

The V and J genes are TRBV25-1 and TRBJ1-1; no reliable D call. V was pared by 2 bases and J by 2 bases, with 18 bases between. The CDR3 spans 17 residues. Germline assignment: CDR1 MGHDK and CDR2 SYGVNS. As DNA, the CDR3 is TGTGCCAGCAGTGAAGGAGGGTGGGCTGCGACTAACACTGAAGCTTTCTTT. This gives the protein CASSEGGWAATNTEAFF. The entire variable domain, with the rest obtained from reference TRBV25-1 and TRBJ1-1, is as follows: EADIYQTPRYLVIGTGKKITLECSQTMGHDKMYWYQQDPGMELHLIHYSYGVNSTEKGDLSSESTVSRIRTEHFPLTLESARPSHTSQYLCASSEGGWAATNTEAFFGQGTRLTVV.

V gene TRBV13 combines with J gene TRBJ1-2; 7 bases line up with TRBD1. CDR1 is PRHDT, CDR2 FYEKMQ, per germline (reference sequence). This CDR3 comprises 13 residues. Unmatched junction bases numbered 8, after V lost 5 bases and J lost 8 bases. The CDR3 loop is CASSVNRGKGYTF. The CDR3 DNA follows: TGTGCCAGCAGCGTCAACAGGGGTAAGGGCTACACCTTC.

This clone appeared a single time. The V gene is TRBV27, the J gene TRBJ2-7, with D possibly matching TRBD2 (5 bases). V lost 4 bases, J lost 5 bases, and 18 bases lay in between. The CDR3 is 15 residues long. CDR1 and CDR2 (germline): MNHEY, SMNVEV (reference sequence). The chain's CDR3 is CASSSLLATRDEQYF. DNA of the CDR3: TGTGCCAGCAGTTCCCTTTTAGCGACGAGGGACGAGCAGTACTTC.

The chain joins TRBV28 to TRBJ2-1; 7 nucleotides match TRBD2. V lost 1 base and J lost 3; bases outside the gene matches: 6. CDR3 length equals 16 residues. The germline V gene has CDR1 MDHEN and CDR2 SYDVKM. The DNA for the CDR3 is TGTGCCAGCAGTTTATTTGCTAGCGGAAGCTACAATGAGCAGTTCTTC. Encoded protein: CASSLFASGSYNEQFF.

This chain connects TRBV5-1 to TRBJ2-1, with D perhaps matching TRBD2 (5 bases). Trimming stripped 4 bases from V and 5 bases from J, with 16 bases between. Looked up from germline, CDR1 is SGHRS and CDR2 is YFSETQ. The CDR3 is made up of 15 amino acids. DNA of the CDR3: TGCGCCAGCAGCCATTCAAGGGAGCTAAACAATGAGCAGTTCTTC. Its protein is CASSHSRELNNEQFF.

V gene TRBV29-1 combines with J gene TRBJ2-5; D ambiguous. The ends were cut back, 0 bases at V and 8 bases at J, with 7 bases in the middle. The CDR3 extends over 11 amino acids. CDR1 and CDR2 (germline): SQVTM, ANQGSEA. Here the CDR3 reads CSVEEGYTQYF. The CDR3 region has the DNA TGCAGCGTTGAAGAGGGATACACCCAGTACTTC.

The gene calls are TRBV4-1 and TRBJ2-2; maybe TRBD1 (6 bases). The germline gives CDR1 MGHRA, CDR2 YSYEKL. Trimming pared 3 bases from V and 6 bases from J, leaving 14 bases between. The CDR3 sequence is 15 residues long. The CDR3 DNA is TGCGCCAGCAGCCATCAGGGGAACTACGCCGGGGAGCTGTTTTTT. Its translation is CASSHQGNYAGELFF.

CDR3 sequence reads: CASSYDRGDTEAFF. Written as DNA, the CDR3 is TGTGCCAGCAGTTACGACAGGGGGGACACTGAAGCTTTCTTT. V usage is TRBV6-5 and J usage is TRBJ1-1, with 9 bases matching TRBD1. Trimming took 2 bases from V and 3 from J; bases not matched to a gene: 1. The germline gives CDR1 MNHEY, CDR2 SVGAGI. This CDR3 region has 14 residues.

The chain links TRBV4-1 to TRBJ2-7, with D tentatively TRBD1 or TRBD2 (5 bases each). Trimming took off 1 base at V and 2 bases at J, with 12 bases between the two ends. There are 15 residues in the CDR3. From germline, CDR1 is MGHRA and CDR2 YSYEKL. In DNA form, the CDR3 reads TGCGCCAGCAGCCAAGTAAGGGACCGCACCTACGAGCAGTACTTC. The encoded protein is CASSQVRDRTYEQYF.

The gene calls are TRBV4-1 and TRBJ2-1, with 10 bases aligning to TRBD2. This CDR3 comprises 18 residues. With 3 bases clipped from V and 8 bases from J, the junction kept 16 bases outside the gene matches. Germline V gene sequence: CDR1 MGHRA, CDR2 YSYEKL. The DNA for the CDR3 is TGCGCCAGCAGCCACAGGGGACGAGCAGCGGGAGGGCCAGATGAGCAGTTCTTC. Its translation: CASSHRGRAAGGPDEQFF.

This rearrangement joins TRBV5-1 to TRBJ2-1, with D perhaps matching TRBD1 (6 bases). CDR1 and CDR2 from the germline V gene are SGHRS and YFSETQ. The CDR3 is 15 residues long. Trimming took off 0 bases at V and 8 bases at J, with 15 bases between the two ends. The CDR3 nucleotides read TGCGCCAGCAGCTTGGAGGCAGGGGCGGTTCATGAGCAGTTCTTC. Its protein product is CASSLEAGAVHEQFF.

The V and J genes are TRBV2 and TRBJ2-3; 7 positions agree with TRBD1. Unmatched junction bases numbered 2, after V lost 6 bases and J lost 2 bases. Germline values: CDR1 SNHLY, CDR2 FYNNEI. The CDR3 length is 13 residues. CDR3 nucleotide sequence: TGTGCCAGCAGGGGACAGTTCACAGATACGCAGTATTTT. Translated, it gives CASRGQFTDTQYF.